The source of this TCR beta chain is a study of metastatic and nonmetastatic thyroid tumors. Each patient went into thyroid surgery without having received any treatment. This clone counts as medium-sized. Its antigen is currently unknown. In the authors' workflow: Clinicopathological groups differed in CDR3, with these differences serving to build a distant-metastasis classifier for papillary thyroid cancer. TCRdb re-clonotyped the PCR reads through MiXCR. These V and J calls derive from TCRdb rather than the authors' analysis. The sample yields fewer than 9,000 clones, around a third seen once. Notes on the study in general: Reportedly, malignant thyroid tumors had significantly higher TCR beta diversity than benign nodules, in blood and tumor.

Germline values: CDR1 WNHNN, CDR2 SYGVQD (reference sequence). The CDR3 is 14 amino acids. The junction had 5 bases not matched to a gene; V was cut back by 4 bases and J by 9 bases. This sequence originates from a female donor with papillary thyroid cancer or a benign thyroid nodule (not recorded which). Some clones in this sample may be carry-over from other donors' samples. The gene calls are TRBV10-1 and TRBJ2-1; 11 bases map to TRBD2. The sequenced sample was tumor tissue. The CDR3 spells CASSATSGSTEQFF. For the CDR3, the DNA is TGCGCCAGCAGTGCTACTAGCGGGAGCACTGAGCAGTTCTTC.